The 12 T cell receptor beta chains below come from one sample, sequenced in a study of CD8+ T cells in alopecia areata. RNA, once extracted, was reverse transcribed into cDNA for use as the sequencing template. Sequenced by immunoSEQ multiplex PCR; TCRdb stores in-frame clones only, minus some. The sample yields about 190,000 clones, 60% seen once. Indicated treatment: oral pan-JAK inhibitor, 5-10 mg twice daily. The sample was CD4+ T cells sorted from blood, taken at week 4, from a patient treated with tofacitinib. Receptors originate from a human donor with alopecia areata.

This clone has just a few counts. The genes are TRBV10-3 and TRBJ2-7; D is uncertain. Per the germline V gene, CDR1 is ENHRY and CDR2 is SYGVKD. The germline V and J ends were trimmed by 8 bases and 4 bases, with 15 bases remaining between them. The CDR3 has 13 amino acids. Written as DNA, the CDR3 is TGTGCCATCGCCGGTGGGGTTGCATACGAGCAGTACTTC. The encoded protein is CAIAGGVAYEQYF.

The chain links TRBV30 to TRBJ2-1; D not certain. Trimming took off 2 bases at V and 12 bases at J, with 14 bases between the two ends. Per germline, CDR1 GTSNPN and CDR2 SVGIG (reference sequence). This CDR3 contains 12 residues. The CDR3 sequence: CAWSLPAVRQFF. In DNA form, the CDR3 reads TGTGCCTGGAGTCTTCCGGCCGTAAGGCAGTTCTTC.

This clone was observed a handful of times. This chain links TRBV5-1 with TRBJ1-1; D uncertain. The CDR3 consists of 12 residues. Germline loops: CDR1 SGHRS, CDR2 YFSETQ. V was trimmed by 4 bases and J by 6 bases, leaving 10 bases between them. The CDR3 DNA sequence: TGCGCCAGCAGCATTGGGTCTTCTGAAGCTTTCTTT. It yields the protein CASSIGSSEAFF.

The chain couples TRBV29-1 to TRBJ2-5; 7 bases map to TRBD2. The CDR3 is 13 residues long. Germline V lookup: CDR1 SQVTM, CDR2 ANQGSEA. The junction had 6 bases not matched to a gene; V was cut back by 2 bases and J by 6 bases. The chain's CDR3 is CSVEWSGEKTQYF. The CDR3 nucleotides are TGCAGCGTTGAATGGAGCGGGGAAAAGACCCAGTACTTC. Complete variable domain (other parts from reference TRBV29-1 and TRBJ2-5): SAVISQKPSRDICQRGTSLTIQCQVDSQVTMMFWYRQQPGQSLTLIATANQGSEATYESGFVIDKFPISRPNLTFSTLTVSNMSPEDSSIYLCSVEWSGEKTQYFGPGTRLLVL.

V and J are TRBV27 and TRBJ2-1, with 8 bases aligning to TRBD2. The V gene's germline CDR1 is MNHEY and CDR2 SMNVEV (reference sequence). This CDR3 has 15 amino acids. J lost 4 bases, V lost 10 bases, and 12 bases had no gene match. In nucleotides, the CDR3 is TGTGCCATCGCCCCCACTAGCGGAAATTACAATGAGCAGTTCTTC. This gives the protein CAIAPTSGNYNEQFF.

The rearrangement links TRBV30 to TRBJ2-3; 10 bases fit TRBD2. CDR3 size: 17 residues. Germline V lookup: CDR1 GTSNPN, CDR2 SVGIG (reference sequence). The J segment lost 3 bases and the V segment lost 3 bases, leaving 12 bases of the junction unmatched. CDR3 sequence (DNA): TGTGCCTGGAGGCTAGCGGGAGAGTTCGGAGTAACAGATACGCAGTATTTT. Translating gives CAWRLAGEFGVTDTQYF.

The chain recombines TRBV29-1 with TRBJ2-2, with D perhaps given as TRBD1 or TRBD2 (5 bases each). Germline CDR1 and CDR2: SQVTM and ANQGSEA. The CDR3 consists of 13 residues. Deletions cut 8 bases from V and 5 bases from J, with 15 bases between. The CDR3 protein is CSSRDGATGELFF. CDR3 in DNA: TGCAGCAGCCGGGACGGGGCGACCGGGGAGCTGTTTTTT.

This clone showed up just a few times. The chain joins TRBV9 to TRBJ2-7, with 9 bases aligning to TRBD1. CDR3 size: 14 residues. Germline CDR1 reads SGDLS; CDR2 reads YYNGEE. With 4 bases clipped from V and 3 bases from J, the junction kept 5 bases outside the gene matches. DNA for the CDR3: TGTGCCAGCAGCCCCGGGACAGGGAACTACGAGCAGTACTTC. Translating gives CASSPGTGNYEQYF. Drawing the rest from reference TRBV9 and TRBJ2-7, the complete variable domain is DSGVTQTPKHLITATGQRVTLRCSPRSGDLSVYWYQQSLDQGLQFLIQYYNGEERAKGNILERFSAQQFPDLHSELNLSSLELGDSALYFCASSPGTGNYEQYFGPGTRLTVT.

V usage is TRBV4-2 and J usage is TRBJ2-3, with 9 bases that match TRBD2. Germline CDR1 and CDR2: LGHNA and YNFKEQ. This CDR3 is built from 20 residues. The V segment lost 4 bases and the J segment 4 bases; nucleotides outside the gene matches: 21. Here the CDR3 DNA reads TGTGCCAGCAGCCCGCTAACGATAGCGGCGGGAGGGCCAGTTTCAGATACGCAGTATTTT. Its protein is CASSPLTIAAGGPVSDTQYF.

The J gene is TRBJ2-5, the V gene TRBV7-9; TRBD1 or TRBD2 may be the D gene (5 bases each). Germline V gene data show CDR1 as SEHNR and CDR2 as FQNEAQ (reference sequence). This CDR3 has 15 amino acids. V was pared by 1 base and J by 7 bases, with 16 bases between. The CDR3 region is CASSLGDRSSGTQYF. The CDR3 DNA reads TGTGCCAGCAGCTTAGGGGACCGATCATCGGGGACCCAGTACTTC.

The J gene is TRBJ2-7, the V gene TRBV25-1; no clear D. This CDR3 contains 12 residues. V lost 3 bases and J 1 base, leaving 4 bases between the germline ends. In germline, CDR1 is MGHDK, CDR2 SYGVNS. CDR3: CASSDRSYEQYF. CDR3 coding DNA: TGTGCCAGCAGTGACAGATCCTACGAGCAGTACTTC.

The rearrangement joins TRBV30 to TRBJ1-1, with D perhaps TRBD1 (6 bases). The germline V gene has CDR1 GTSNPN and CDR2 SVGIG (reference sequence). Trimming shortened V by 3 bases and J by 2 bases, and 13 bases separated the two germline ends. This CDR3 is built from 14 residues. CDR3 loop: CAWRRRGANTEAFF. The CDR3 DNA sequence: TGTGCCTGGAGGCGGAGGGGGGCTAACACTGAAGCTTTCTTT.